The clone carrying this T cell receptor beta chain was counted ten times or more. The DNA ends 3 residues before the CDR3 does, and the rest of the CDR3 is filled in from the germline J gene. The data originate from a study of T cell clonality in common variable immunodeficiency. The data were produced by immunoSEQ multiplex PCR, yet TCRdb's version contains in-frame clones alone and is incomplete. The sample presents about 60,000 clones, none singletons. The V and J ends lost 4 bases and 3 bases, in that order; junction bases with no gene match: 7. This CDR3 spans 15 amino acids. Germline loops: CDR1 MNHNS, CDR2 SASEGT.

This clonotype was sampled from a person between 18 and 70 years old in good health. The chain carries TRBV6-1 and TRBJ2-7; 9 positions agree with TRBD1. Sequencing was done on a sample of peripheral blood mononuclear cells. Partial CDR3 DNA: TGTGCCAGCAGTGCCGACAGGGGGATCATCTACGAG. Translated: CASSADRGIIYE. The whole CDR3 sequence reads CASSADRGIIYEQYF.